The source of this TCR beta chain is a study of blood T cell repertoires in COVID-19. Generated by immunoSEQ multiplex PCR, the TCRdb table keeps only in-frame clones and is missing some. The data hold approximately 270,000 clones, with approximately 90% observed a single time. The TCR originated in a woman in her 30s with acute COVID-19. Sequencing input: PBMCs or T cells enriched from blood (not recorded which).

The DNA for the CDR3 is TGTGCCAGCAGCATATCCGGGAGCTACAATGAGCAGTTCTTC. Translating gives CASSISGSYNEQFF. The chain recombines TRBV7-9 with TRBJ2-1; D perhaps matches TRBD2 (6 bases). The ends were cut back, 5 bases at V and 3 bases at J, with 11 bases in the middle. This CDR3 contains 14 residues. Germline lookup yields CDR1 SEHNR and CDR2 FQNEAQ (reference sequence).